What follows are 20 T cell receptor beta chains derived from one specimen sequenced in a study of T cell clonotyping in hematopoietic cell transplantation. Profiling relied on immunoSEQ multiplex PCR, and the TCRdb table lists in-frame clones only, not all of them. Of about 15,000 clones in the sample, 62% were seen once. The sequenced sample consisted of PBMCs. The receptors were gathered from a human donor who either received an allogeneic hematopoietic cell transplant for a myeloid malignancy or was a related donor (not recorded which). Some clones in this sample may be carry-over from other donors' samples.

J is TRBJ1-5 and V is TRBV30; possibly TRBD1 for D (5 bases). Trimming stripped 4 bases from V and 7 bases from J, with 17 bases between. The germline V gene encodes CDR1 GTSNPN and CDR2 SVGIG (reference sequence). CDR3 size: 14 residues. CDR3 DNA: TGTGCCTGGAATTCTGACGGGGCTAACCAGCCCCAGCATTTT. This translates into CAWNSDGANQPQHF.

The chain employs TRBV30 and TRBJ2-7; 8 positions agree with TRBD1. The V gene's germline CDR1 is GTSNPN and CDR2 SVGIG (reference sequence). This CDR3 has 13 amino acids. V was pared by 4 bases and J by 2 bases, with 4 bases of the junction left unmatched. CDR3 coding DNA: TGTGCCTGGAAGAGGGACAGGCCCTACGAGCAGTACTTC. Amino acids: CAWKRDRPYEQYF.

This chain uses TRBV6-5 with TRBJ2-5, with 8 nucleotides matching TRBD1. Germline CDR1 reads MNHEY; CDR2 reads SVGAGI. This CDR3 spans 12 amino acids. The trim removed 8 bases at V and 4 bases at J, leaving 3 bases unmatched. CDR3: CASRTGRETQYF. DNA of the CDR3: TGTGCCAGCCGGACAGGGCGAGAGACCCAGTACTTC.

This chain uses TRBV30 with TRBJ2-7; D is tentatively TRBD1 or TRBD2 (5 bases each). Deletions cut 0 bases from V and 5 bases from J, with 17 bases between. Per the germline V gene, CDR1 is GTSNPN and CDR2 is SVGIG (reference sequence). The CDR3 has 15 amino acids. Written as DNA, the CDR3 is TGTGCCTGGAGTGTAGGGTGGCAGGGAGCCCACGAGCAGTACTTC. It translates to CAWSVGWQGAHEQYF.

This chain joins TRBV29-1 and TRBJ1-1; D gene unclear. The CDR3 has 12 residues. Trimming left V 7 bases short and J 4 bases short, with 13 bases between. The germline CDR1 and CDR2 sequences are SQVTM and ANQGSEA. CDR3 residues: CSGLVWGTEAFF. The CDR3 bases are TGCAGCGGTCTGGTGTGGGGCACTGAAGCTTTCTTT.

There are a few counts of this clone. The V call is TRBV15, the J call TRBJ1-1; no clear D. Trimming took 0 bases from V and 8 from J, leaving 13 bases between them. The CDR3 sequence is 14 residues long. Germline V gene lookup returns CDR1 LNHNV and CDR2 YYDKDF (reference sequence). CDR3 region: CATSRDLRFPEAFF. The CDR3 DNA sequence: TGTGCCACCAGCAGAGATCTAAGATTCCCGGAAGCTTTCTTT. Full variable domain (remainder filled in from reference TRBV15 and TRBJ1-1): DAMVIQNPRYQVTQFGKPVTLSCSQTLNHNVMYWYQQKSSQAPKLLFHYYDKDFNNEADTPDNFQSRRPNTSFCFLDIRSPGLGDTAMYLCATSRDLRFPEAFFGQGTRLTVV.

This chain uses TRBV2 with TRBJ2-7, with D unclear. This CDR3 region has 9 residues. The germline gives CDR1 SNHLY, CDR2 FYNNEI. The V end was cut by 8 bases, the J end by 4 bases, with 3 bases between. CDR3 coding DNA: TGTGCCAGCGGATACGAGCAGTACTTC. It codes for CASGYEQYF.

This clone turned up a few times. CDR3 nucleotide sequence: TGTGCCAGCAGTCCGACGGTGGCGGGAGAGCAGTACTTC. Amino acids: CASSPTVAGEQYF. This chain joins TRBV27 and TRBJ2-7; TRBD2 is a possible D gene (6 bases). Germline CDR1 is MNHEY and CDR2 is SMNVEV (reference sequence). Trimming removed 5 bases at V and 7 bases at J, with 15 bases between. This CDR3 has 13 residues.

This clone appeared a few times. V gene TRBV4-1 combines with J gene TRBJ1-5; a possible D gene is TRBD1 (6 bases). This CDR3 region has 16 residues. V was pared by 1 base and J by 2 bases, with 12 bases between. Germline CDR1 MGHRA, CDR2 YSYEKL. Here the CDR3 reads CASSQGRGQRNQPQHF. The CDR3 DNA follows: TGCGCCAGCAGCCAAGGAAGAGGACAGCGCAATCAGCCCCAGCATTTT.

In this sample, this clone turned up once. This rearrangement joins TRBV6-1 to TRBJ2-7, with 14 bases aligning to TRBD2. The ends lost 1 base at V and 3 bases at J; junction bases unmatched: 5. The germline V gene has CDR1 MNHNS and CDR2 SASEGT. The CDR3 runs to 17 residues. CDR3 nucleotides: TGTGCCAGCAGTGAAGGACTAGCGGGAGGGACGGGCTACGAGCAGTACTTC. This translates into CASSEGLAGGTGYEQYF.

The chain's CDR3 is CASSLPGGSGANVLTF. The CDR3 DNA follows: TGTGCCAGCAGCCTGCCTGGGGGCTCTGGGGCCAACGTCCTGACTTTC. This chain uses TRBV5-6 with TRBJ2-6; D is perhaps TRBD1 or TRBD2 (5 bases each). CDR1 SGHDT and CDR2 YYEEEE come from the germline V gene. The CDR3 runs 16 residues. V shed 4 bases and J shed 0 bases, with 11 bases lying between them. Full variable domain (outside the CDR3, taken from reference TRBV5-6 and TRBJ2-6): DAGVTQSPTHLIKTRGQQVTLRCSPKSGHDTVSWYQQALGQGPQFIFQYYEEEERQRGNFPDRFSGHQFPNYSSELNVNALLLGDSALYLCASSLPGGSGANVLTFGAGSRLTVL.

The chain joins TRBV7-2 to TRBJ1-1, with D maybe TRBD1 (6 bases). This CDR3 spans 13 amino acids. With 2 bases removed from V and 5 bases from J, the gap between germline ends came to 9 bases. CDR1 and CDR2 (germline): SGHTA, FQGNSA. Here the CDR3 reads CASSLTGATEAFF. CDR3 DNA: TGTGCCAGCAGCTTAACGGGGGCGACTGAAGCTTTCTTT.

This chain joins TRBV28 and TRBJ2-7; 7 nucleotides align to TRBD1. Germline CDR1 and CDR2: MDHEN and SYDVKM. The CDR3 covers 14 residues. V lost 5 bases and J lost 7; bases outside the gene matches: 11. The CDR3 sequence is CASSRGQEAEEQYF. The CDR3 DNA reads TGTGCCAGCAGTCGAGGACAGGAGGCAGAAGAGCAGTACTTC.

The chain carries TRBV30 and TRBJ2-5; D is unresolved. The last part of the DNA fits TRBJ2-7 better; the J call may be wrong. CDR1 and CDR2 from the germline V gene are GTSNPN and SVGIG (reference sequence). The CDR3 length is 12 residues. The CDR3 reads CAIHATYYEQYF. In DNA form, the CDR3 reads TGTGCGATACACGCGACTTACTACGAGCAGTACTTC.

The chain employs TRBV30 and TRBJ2-7; weak D call: TRBD1 (5 bases). The CDR3 has 13 residues. Germline V lookup: CDR1 GTSNPN, CDR2 SVGIG (reference sequence). Trimming shortened V by 3 bases and J by 3 bases, and 12 bases separated the two germline ends. CDR3 nucleotides: TGTGCCTGGAGAAGTATAGGGGTCTACGAGCAGTACTTC. Its translation: CAWRSIGVYEQYF.

The chain uses TRBV6-6 and TRBJ2-7, with D possibly being TRBD1 or TRBD2 (6 bases each). The germline gives CDR1 MNHNY, CDR2 SVGAGI (reference sequence). The CDR3 length is 15 residues. V shed 5 bases and J shed 0 bases, with 14 bases lying between them. The CDR3 loop is CASSGQGGSSYEQYF. Here the CDR3 DNA reads TGTGCCAGCAGTGGTCAAGGGGGGAGCTCCTACGAGCAGTACTTC.

On this clone: An end of the junction differs from the germline gene, which may be a read error. The J gene is TRBJ1-1, the V gene TRBV5-1; perhaps TRBD1 as D (5 bases). Per germline, CDR1 SGHRS and CDR2 YFSETQ. The CDR3 is 14 amino acids. The CDR3 nucleotides are TGCGCCAGCAGCTTTGGGGGAGTAAACATTGAAGCTTTCTTT. This gives the protein CASSFGGVNIEAFF.

This chain uses TRBV9 with TRBJ1-2; D is perhaps TRBD1 (5 bases). V gave up 0 bases and J gave up 3 bases, with 6 bases separating them. The CDR3 length is 13 residues. Germline V CDR1 and CDR2: SGDLS, YYNGEE. CDR3 loop: CASSVGGDYGYTF. The CDR3 nucleotides read TGTGCCAGCAGCGTAGGGGGGGACTATGGCTACACCTTC.

This clone was counted only a few times. The rearrangement uses TRBV2 and TRBJ2-2; TRBD2 matches 14 bases. The CDR3 sequence is 15 residues long. Germline loops: CDR1 SNHLY, CDR2 FYNNEI. The junction had 3 bases not matched to a gene; V was cut back by 6 bases and J by 6 bases. CDR3 sequence reads: CASRRTSGRSGELFF. The CDR3 DNA follows: TGTGCCAGCAGGAGGACTAGCGGGAGGTCCGGGGAGCTGTTTTTT.

V and J are TRBV6-1 and TRBJ1-2; 7 bases line up with TRBD1. The junction had 11 bases not matched to a gene; V was cut back by 6 bases and J by 4 bases. From germline, CDR1 is MNHNS and CDR2 SASEGT. The CDR3 has 15 residues. This chain's CDR3 is CASSPDRDPLYGYTF. In DNA form, the CDR3 reads TGTGCCAGCAGCCCTGACAGGGACCCCCTCTATGGCTACACCTTC.